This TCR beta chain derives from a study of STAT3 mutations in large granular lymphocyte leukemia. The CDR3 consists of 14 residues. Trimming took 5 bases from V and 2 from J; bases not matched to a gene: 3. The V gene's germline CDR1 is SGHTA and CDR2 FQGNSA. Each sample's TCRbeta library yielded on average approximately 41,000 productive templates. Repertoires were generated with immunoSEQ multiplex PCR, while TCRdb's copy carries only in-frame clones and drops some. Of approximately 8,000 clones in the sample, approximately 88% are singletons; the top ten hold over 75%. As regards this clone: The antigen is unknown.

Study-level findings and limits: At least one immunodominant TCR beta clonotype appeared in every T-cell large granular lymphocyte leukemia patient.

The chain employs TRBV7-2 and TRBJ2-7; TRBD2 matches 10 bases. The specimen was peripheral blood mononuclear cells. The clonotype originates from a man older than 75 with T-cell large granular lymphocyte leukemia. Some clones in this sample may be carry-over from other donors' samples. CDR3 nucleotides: TGTGCCAGCAGCACCGGACTAGCGGCCTACGAGCAGTACTTC. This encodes CASSTGLAAYEQYF.